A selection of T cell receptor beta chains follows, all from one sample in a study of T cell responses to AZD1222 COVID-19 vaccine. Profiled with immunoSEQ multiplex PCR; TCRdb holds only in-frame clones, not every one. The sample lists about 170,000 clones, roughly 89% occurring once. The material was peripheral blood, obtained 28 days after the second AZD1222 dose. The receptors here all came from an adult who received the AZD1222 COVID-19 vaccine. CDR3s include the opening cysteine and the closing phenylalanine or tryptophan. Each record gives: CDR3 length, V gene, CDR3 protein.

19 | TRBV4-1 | CASSHGSLGRGRTNYGYTF
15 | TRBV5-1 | CASSLDAGANTEAFF
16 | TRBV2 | CASSEGRAGPADTQYF
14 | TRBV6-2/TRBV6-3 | CASSQQGAIDGYTF
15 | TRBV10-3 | CAISDPGGINSPLHF
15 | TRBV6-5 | CASTGRQTNTGELFF
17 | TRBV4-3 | CASSQRAPASGGSGYTF
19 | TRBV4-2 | CASSQEGLLQRTSTDTQYF
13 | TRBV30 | CAWSVTGPDTQYF
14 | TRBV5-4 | CASSLRRYNSPLHF
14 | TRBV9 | CASSVVGMSGGYTF
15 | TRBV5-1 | CASSLTGESYNEQFF
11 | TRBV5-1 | CASAGEYEQYF
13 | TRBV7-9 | CASSRTDNYGYTF
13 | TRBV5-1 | CASSTQPNTEAFF
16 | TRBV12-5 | CASGSERGQGNTEAFF
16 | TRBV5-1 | CASSREGQSYNSPLHF
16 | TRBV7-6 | CASSPEISGGRNEQFF
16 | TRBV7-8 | CASSLEAAQGAYGYTF
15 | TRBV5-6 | CASSLGTGTYNEQFF
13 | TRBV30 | CAWAGASGYEQYF
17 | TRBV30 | CAWSPRPGTGTVYGYTF
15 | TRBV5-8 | CASSGGTGGADEQFF
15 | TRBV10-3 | CAISESGDRGETQYF
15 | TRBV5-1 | CASSSGTGEDQPQHF
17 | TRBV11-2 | CASRSGAGVSYQETQYF
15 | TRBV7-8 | CASSLRRINTGELFF
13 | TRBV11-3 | CASSPTGNTEAFF
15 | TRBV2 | CASSEGTSRADTQYF
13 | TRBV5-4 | CASSFSQSHGYTF
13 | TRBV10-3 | CAISSQGDQPQHF